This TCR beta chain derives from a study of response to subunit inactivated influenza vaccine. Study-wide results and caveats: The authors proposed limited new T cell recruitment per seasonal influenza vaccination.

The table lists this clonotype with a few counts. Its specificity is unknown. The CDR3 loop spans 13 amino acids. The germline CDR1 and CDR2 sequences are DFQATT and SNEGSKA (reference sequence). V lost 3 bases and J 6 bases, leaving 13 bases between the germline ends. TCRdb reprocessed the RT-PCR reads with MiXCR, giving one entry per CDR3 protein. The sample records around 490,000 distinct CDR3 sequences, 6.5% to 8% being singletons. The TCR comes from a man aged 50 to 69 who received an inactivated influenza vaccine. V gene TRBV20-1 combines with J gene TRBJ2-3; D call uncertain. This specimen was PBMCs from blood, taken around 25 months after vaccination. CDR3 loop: CSASPSGRDTQYF. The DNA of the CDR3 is TGCAGTGCTAGTCCCTCCGGTCGCGATACGCAGTATTTT.